Listed below are T cell receptor beta chains from one sample, sequenced in a study of technical replicates of blood from a handful of donors. Sequencing was performed with immunoSEQ multiplex PCR; in TCRdb, only in-frame clones are kept and a portion is missing. The sample records more than 95,000 clones, about 96% being singletons. The source material was T cells isolated from PBMCs. These receptor sequences come from a human donor in good health. Both conserved end residues are part of each CDR3. The order of the fields is CDR3 protein, CDR3 DNA, clone size, V gene, D gene, J gene. A D gene is named only where the DNA matches it firmly. Clone size appears in some rows only: once, few, many, or a class for an expanded clone.

CASRPTSGGARHEQYF,TGTGCCAGCAGACCGACTAGCGGGGGGGCACGGCACGAGCAGTACTTC,NA,TRBV11-3,TRBD2,TRBJ2-7
CASSIDAGGADTQYF,TGTGCCAGTAGTATAGATGCGGGGGGCGCAGATACGCAGTATTTT,NA,TRBV19,TRBD2,TRBJ2-3
CASSLTGGTNYEQYF,TGTGCCAGCTCACTGACAGGGGGAACCAACTACGAGCAGTACTTC,NA,TRBV18,TRBD1,TRBJ2-7
CAIRIRDRGYGTEAFF,TGTGCCATCAGAATCCGGGACAGGGGGTACGGCACTGAAGCTTTCTTT,NA,TRBV10-3,TRBD1,TRBJ1-1
CASSLTAGGPKNEQFF,TGTGCCAGCAGCCTAACGGCGGGGGGGCCTAAAAATGAGCAGTTCTTC,NA,TRBV9,TRBD2,TRBJ2-1
CASSEGQGPYEQYF,TGCGCCAGCAGTGAAGGACAGGGCCCCTACGAGCAGTACTTC,NA,TRBV10-1,TRBD1,TRBJ2-7
CASGTSGGEEQFF,TGTGCTAGTGGCACTAGCGGGGGGGAGGAGCAGTTCTTC,NA,TRBV12-5,TRBD2,TRBJ2-1
CASSVASAGANVLTF,TGTGCCAGCAGCGTAGCTAGCGCTGGGGCCAACGTCCTGACTTTC,NA,TRBV9,NA,TRBJ2-6
CASSERGAGGREQYF,TGTGCCAGCAGTGAAAGGGGGGCAGGGGGCCGCGAGCAGTACTTC,NA,TRBV6-1,TRBD1,TRBJ2-7
CAWSDQGWTEAFF,TGTGCCTGGAGTGACCAGGGATGGACTGAAGCTTTCTTT,few,TRBV30,NA,TRBJ1-1
CASTLQETQYF,TGCGCCAGCACCCTGCAAGAGACCCAGTACTTC,NA,TRBV5-1,NA,TRBJ2-5
CASSIDNRASQAFF,TGTGCCAGTAGTATAGACAACAGGGCCTCTCAAGCTTTCTTT,NA,TRBV19,NA,TRBJ1-1
CASSSQGGEQYF,TGTGCCAGCAGCTCACAGGGTGGCGAGCAGTACTTC,NA,TRBV7-3,NA,TRBJ2-7
CASSHLGGSGDQETQYF,TGTGCCAGCAGCCATCTAGGTGGAAGCGGGGACCAAGAGACCCAGTACTTC,NA,TRBV14,TRBD2,TRBJ2-5
CASSQLPVRQTLSTDTQYF,TGTGCCAGCAGCCAACTCCCGGTCCGACAGACTCTTAGCACAGATACGCAGTATTTT,once,TRBV14,NA,TRBJ2-3
CASSLKGGNYGYTF,TGTGCCAGTAGTCTCAAAGGGGGCAACTATGGCTACACCTTC,NA,TRBV19,TRBD1,TRBJ1-2